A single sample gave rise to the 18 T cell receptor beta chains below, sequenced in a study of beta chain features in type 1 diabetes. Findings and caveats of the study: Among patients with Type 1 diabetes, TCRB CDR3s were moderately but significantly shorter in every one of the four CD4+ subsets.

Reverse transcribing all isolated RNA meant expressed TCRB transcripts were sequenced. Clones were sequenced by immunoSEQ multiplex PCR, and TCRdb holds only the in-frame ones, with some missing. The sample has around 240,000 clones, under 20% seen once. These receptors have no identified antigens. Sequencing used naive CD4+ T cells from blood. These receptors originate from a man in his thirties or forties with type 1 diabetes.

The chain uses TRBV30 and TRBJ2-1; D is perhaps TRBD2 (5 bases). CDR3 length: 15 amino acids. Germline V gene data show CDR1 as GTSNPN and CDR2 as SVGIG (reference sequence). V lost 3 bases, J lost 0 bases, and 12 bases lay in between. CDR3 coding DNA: TGTGCCTGGAGGCAGCATGAGGGCTCCTACAATGAGCAGTTCTTC. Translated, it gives CAWRQHEGSYNEQFF.

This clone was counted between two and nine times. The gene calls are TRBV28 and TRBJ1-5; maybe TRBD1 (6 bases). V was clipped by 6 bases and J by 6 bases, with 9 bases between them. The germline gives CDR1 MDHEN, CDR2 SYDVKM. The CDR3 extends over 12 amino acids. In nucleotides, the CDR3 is TGTGCCAGCAGCACAGGGCTTCAGCCCCAGCATTTT. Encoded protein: CASSTGLQPQHF.

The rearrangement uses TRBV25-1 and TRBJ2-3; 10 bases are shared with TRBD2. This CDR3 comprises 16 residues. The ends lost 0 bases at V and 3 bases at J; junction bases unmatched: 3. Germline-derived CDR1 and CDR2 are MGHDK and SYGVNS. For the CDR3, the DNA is TGTGCCAGCAGTGAATATACGGGACTAGCGACAGATACGCAGTATTTT. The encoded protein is CASSEYTGLATDTQYF.

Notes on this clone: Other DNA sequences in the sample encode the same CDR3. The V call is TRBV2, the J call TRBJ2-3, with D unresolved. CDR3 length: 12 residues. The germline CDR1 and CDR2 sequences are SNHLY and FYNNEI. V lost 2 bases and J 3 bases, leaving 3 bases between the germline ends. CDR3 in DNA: TGTGCCAGCAGTGAACGAACAGATACGCAGTATTTT. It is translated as CASSERTDTQYF.

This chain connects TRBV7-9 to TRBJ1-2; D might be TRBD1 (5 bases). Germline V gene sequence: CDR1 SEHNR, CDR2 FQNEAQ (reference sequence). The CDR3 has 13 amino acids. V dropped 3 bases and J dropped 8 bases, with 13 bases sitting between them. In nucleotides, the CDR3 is TGTGCCAGCAGCTTTTCCCAGGGTCAAGGCTACACCTTC. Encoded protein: CASSFSQGQGYTF.

The CDR3 protein is CASSSRDRGNYGYTF. CDR3 DNA: TGTGCCAGCAGCTCCCGGGACAGGGGGAACTATGGCTACACCTTC. The V and J genes are TRBV13 and TRBJ1-2; 11 bases are a match to TRBD1. Trimming removed 4 bases from V and 2 bases from J; junction bases left unmatched: 3. Per germline, CDR1 PRHDT and CDR2 FYEKMQ (reference sequence). The CDR3 sequence is 15 residues long. The full variable domain, with the rest looked up from reference TRBV13 and TRBJ1-2, is AAGVIQSPRHLIKEKRETATLKCYPIPRHDTVYWYQQGPGQDPQFLISFYEKMQSDKGSIPDRFSAQQFSDYHSELNMSSLELGDSALYFCASSSRDRGNYGYTFGSGTRLTVV.

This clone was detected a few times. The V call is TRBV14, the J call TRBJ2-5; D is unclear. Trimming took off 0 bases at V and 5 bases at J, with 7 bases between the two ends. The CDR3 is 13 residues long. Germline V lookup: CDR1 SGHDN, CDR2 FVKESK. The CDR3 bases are TGTGCCAGCAGCCAAGATCCGAGGGAGACCCAGTACTTC. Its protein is CASSQDPRETQYF.

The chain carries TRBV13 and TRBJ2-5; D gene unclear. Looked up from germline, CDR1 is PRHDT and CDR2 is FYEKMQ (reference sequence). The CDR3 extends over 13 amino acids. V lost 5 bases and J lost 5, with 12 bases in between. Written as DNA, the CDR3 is TGTGCCAGCAGCCGCCAGCCAGCTGAGACCCAGTACTTC. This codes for CASSRQPAETQYF.

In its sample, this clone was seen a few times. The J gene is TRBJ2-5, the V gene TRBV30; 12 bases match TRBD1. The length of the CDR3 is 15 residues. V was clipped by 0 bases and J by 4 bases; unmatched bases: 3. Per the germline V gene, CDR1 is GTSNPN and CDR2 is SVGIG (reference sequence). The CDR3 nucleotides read TGTGCCTGGAGTGTAGGGACAGGGGGCCGAGAGACCCAGTACTTC. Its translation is CAWSVGTGGRETQYF.

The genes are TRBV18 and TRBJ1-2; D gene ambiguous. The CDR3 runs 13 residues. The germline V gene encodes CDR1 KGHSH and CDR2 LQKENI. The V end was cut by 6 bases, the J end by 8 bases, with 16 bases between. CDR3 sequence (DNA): TGTGCCAGCTCCCTTGACCCGTCCGGCGGCTACACCTTC. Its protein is CASSLDPSGGYTF. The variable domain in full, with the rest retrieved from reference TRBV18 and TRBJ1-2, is NAGVMQNPRHLVRRRGQEARLRCSPMKGHSHVYWYRQLPEEGLKFMVYLQKENIIDESGMPKERFSAEFPKEGPSILRIQQVVRGDSAAYFCASSLDPSGGYTFGSGTRLTVV.

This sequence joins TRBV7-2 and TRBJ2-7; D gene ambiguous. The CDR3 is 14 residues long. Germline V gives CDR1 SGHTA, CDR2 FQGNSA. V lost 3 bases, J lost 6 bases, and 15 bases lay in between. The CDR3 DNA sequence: TGTGCCAGCAGCTTGATGCAGCCAGTGGGCGAGCAGTACTTC. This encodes CASSLMQPVGEQYF.

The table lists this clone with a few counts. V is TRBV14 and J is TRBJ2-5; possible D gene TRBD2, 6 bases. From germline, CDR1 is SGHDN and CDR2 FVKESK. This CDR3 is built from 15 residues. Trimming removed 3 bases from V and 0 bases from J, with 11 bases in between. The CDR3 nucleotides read TGTGCCAGCAGCCAGAGCGGGTGGTACCAAGAGACCCAGTACTTC. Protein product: CASSQSGWYQETQYF.

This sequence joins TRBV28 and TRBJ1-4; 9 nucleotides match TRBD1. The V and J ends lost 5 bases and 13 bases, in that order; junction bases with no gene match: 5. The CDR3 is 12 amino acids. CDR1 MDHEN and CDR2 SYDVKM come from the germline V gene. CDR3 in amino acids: CASSRRDRVLFF. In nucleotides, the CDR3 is TGTGCCAGCAGTCGCCGGGACAGGGTACTGTTTTTT.

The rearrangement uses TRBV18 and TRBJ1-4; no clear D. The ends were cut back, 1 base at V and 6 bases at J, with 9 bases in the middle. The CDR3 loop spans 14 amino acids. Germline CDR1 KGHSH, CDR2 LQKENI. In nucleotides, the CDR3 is TGTGCCAGCTCACCACTAAGGGAGGATGAAAAACTGTTTTTT. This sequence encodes CASSPLREDEKLFF.

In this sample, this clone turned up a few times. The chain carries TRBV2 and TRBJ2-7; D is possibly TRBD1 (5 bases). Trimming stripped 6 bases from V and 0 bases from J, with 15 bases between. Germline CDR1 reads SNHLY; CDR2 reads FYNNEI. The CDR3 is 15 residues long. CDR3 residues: CASSGLDTRSYEQYF. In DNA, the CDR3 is TGTGCCAGCAGCGGCCTGGACACTCGCTCCTACGAGCAGTACTTC.

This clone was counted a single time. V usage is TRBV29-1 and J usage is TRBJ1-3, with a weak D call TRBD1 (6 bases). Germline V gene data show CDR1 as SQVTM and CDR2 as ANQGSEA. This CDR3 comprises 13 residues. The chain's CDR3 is CRLTGNSGNTIYF. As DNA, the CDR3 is TGCAGACTAACAGGGAACTCTGGAAACACCATATATTTT.

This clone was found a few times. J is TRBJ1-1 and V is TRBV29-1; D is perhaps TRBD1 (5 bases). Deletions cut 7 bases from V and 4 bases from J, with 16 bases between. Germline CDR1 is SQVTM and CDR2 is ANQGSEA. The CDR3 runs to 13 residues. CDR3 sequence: CSGRRGRVTEAFF. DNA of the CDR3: TGCAGCGGCCGACGGGGCAGGGTCACTGAAGCTTTCTTT. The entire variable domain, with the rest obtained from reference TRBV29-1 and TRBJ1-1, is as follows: SAVISQKPSRDICQRGTSLTIQCQVDSQVTMMFWYRQQPGQSLTLIATANQGSEATYESGFVIDKFPISRPNLTFSTLTVSNMSPEDSSIYLCSGRRGRVTEAFFGQGTRLTVV.

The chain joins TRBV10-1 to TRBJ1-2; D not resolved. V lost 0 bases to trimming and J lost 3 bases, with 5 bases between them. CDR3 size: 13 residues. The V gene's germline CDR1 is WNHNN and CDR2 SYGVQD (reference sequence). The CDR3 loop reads CASSESTDYGYTF. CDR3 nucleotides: TGCGCCAGCAGTGAGTCGACGGACTATGGCTACACCTTC.